These 8 T cell receptor beta chains were sequenced from one sample in a study of beta chain features in type 1 diabetes. Every isolated RNA sample was fully reverse transcribed, so sequencing captured expressed TCRB transcripts. Using immunoSEQ multiplex PCR, the repertoire was profiled, and TCRdb retains in-frame clones only, with some absent. Here the sample spans fewer than 900,000 clones, roughly 17% being singletons. Sequenced input: naive CD4+ T cells from blood. The receptors were gathered from a young woman in good health.

CDR3 nucleotides: TGTGCCAGCTCACCCGGGCCAGAAGATAACTATGGCTACACCTTC. This encodes CASSPGPEDNYGYTF. The chain has TRBV18 and TRBJ1-2, with unresolved D. Trimming removed 3 bases at V and 1 base at J, with 12 bases between. This CDR3 is 15 amino acids long. In germline, CDR1 is KGHSH, CDR2 LQKENI.

The chain recombines TRBV11-2 with TRBJ2-7, with 9 bases that match TRBD2. V was pared by 5 bases and J by 3 bases, with 5 bases of the junction left unmatched. This CDR3 spans 14 amino acids. Germline values: CDR1 SGHAT, CDR2 FQNNGV. For the CDR3, the DNA is TGTGCCAGCAGCCCAGGACTAGCGAACTACGAGCAGTACTTC. As protein: CASSPGLANYEQYF.

The chain has TRBV5-1 and TRBJ2-1; the match to TRBD2 covers 12 bases. This CDR3 is built from 16 residues. The germline V gene has CDR1 SGHRS and CDR2 YFSETQ. After removal of 0 bases from V and 5 bases from J, the junction contained 3 bases not matched to a gene. The CDR3 here is CASSLATSGRDNEQFF. The CDR3 DNA follows: TGCGCCAGCAGCTTGGCGACTAGCGGGAGAGACAATGAGCAGTTCTTC. Full variable domain (outside the CDR3, taken from reference TRBV5-1 and TRBJ2-1): KAGVTQTPRYLIKTRGQQVTLSCSPISGHRSVSWYQQTPGQGLQFLFEYFSETQRNKGNFPGRFSGRQFSNSRSEMNVSTLELGDSALYLCASSLATSGRDNEQFFGPGTRLTVL.

This clone was seen only a few times. The chain employs TRBV7-9 and TRBJ1-1, with D unresolved. Trimming took off 10 bases at V and 5 bases at J, with 8 bases between the two ends. Germline V gene sequence: CDR1 SEHNR, CDR2 FQNEAQ (reference sequence). The CDR3 is 10 residues long. CDR3 bases: TGTGCCACCAAGCATACTGAAGCTTTCTTT. Encoded protein: CATKHTEAFF.

A few counts support this clone. V is TRBV9 and J is TRBJ1-2, with 7 bases identical to TRBD1. Germline V gives CDR1 SGDLS, CDR2 YYNGEE. V shed 3 bases and J 8 bases; nucleotides not matched to a gene: 7. The CDR3 runs 13 residues. CDR3 sequence (DNA): TGTGCCAGCAGCGCGCACCCGGACAGGGGCTACACCTTC. It encodes CASSAHPDRGYTF. Filled out from reference TRBV9 and TRBJ1-2, the complete variable domain reads DSGVTQTPKHLITATGQRVTLRCSPRSGDLSVYWYQQSLDQGLQFLIQYYNGEERAKGNILERFSAQQFPDLHSELNLSSLELGDSALYFCASSAHPDRGYTFGSGTRLTVV.

A few counts support this clone. The chain uses TRBV10-3 and TRBJ1-3; D unresolved. CDR1 is ENHRY, CDR2 SYGVKD, per germline. There are 15 residues in the CDR3. Trimming pared 3 bases from V and 0 bases from J, leaving 9 bases between. Written as DNA, the CDR3 is TGTGCCATCAGTGATGGCAGATTCTCTGGAAACACCATATATTTT. Translated: CAISDGRFSGNTIYF.

The chain carries TRBV28 and TRBJ2-1; a weak D match, TRBD1 (6 bases). Trimming stripped 3 bases from V and 6 bases from J, with 12 bases between. The CDR3 sequence is 14 residues long. CDR1 is MDHEN and CDR2 is SYDVKM in the germline V gene. Here the CDR3 reads CASSFSRTVNEQFF. CDR3 nucleotide sequence: TGTGCCAGCAGTTTTTCCCGGACAGTCAATGAGCAGTTCTTC.

V usage is TRBV5-6 and J usage is TRBJ2-7, with a tentative D call TRBD1 (6 bases). Germline V gene sequence: CDR1 SGHDT, CDR2 YYEEEE. V lost 2 bases, J lost 6 bases, and 15 bases lay in between. CDR3 length: 14 residues. CDR3 residues: CASSFRDKLGEQYF. CDR3 DNA: TGTGCCAGCAGCTTCCGGGACAAGTTGGGCGAGCAGTACTTC.